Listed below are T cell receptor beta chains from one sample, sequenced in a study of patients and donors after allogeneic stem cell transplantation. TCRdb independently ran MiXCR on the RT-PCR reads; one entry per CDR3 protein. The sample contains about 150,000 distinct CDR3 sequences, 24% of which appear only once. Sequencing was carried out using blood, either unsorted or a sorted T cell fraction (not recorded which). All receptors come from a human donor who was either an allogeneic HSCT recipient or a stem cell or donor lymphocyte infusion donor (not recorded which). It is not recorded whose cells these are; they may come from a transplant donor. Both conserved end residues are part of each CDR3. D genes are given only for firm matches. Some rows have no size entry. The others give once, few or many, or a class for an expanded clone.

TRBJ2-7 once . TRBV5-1 TGCGCCAGCAGCTCCCAGTTGTCCTCATCGGGCTACGAGCAGTACTTC CASSSQLSSSGYEQYF
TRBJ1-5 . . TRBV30 TGTGCCTGGTCCAGTGATAGCAATCAGCCCCAGCATTTT CAWSSDSNQPQHF
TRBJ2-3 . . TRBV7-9 TGTGCCAGCAGCTTAGCTTTAACAGATACGCAGTATTTT CASSLALTDTQYF
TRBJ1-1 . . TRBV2 TGTGCCAGTAGTGAAGAGAGGCCAGTCCCAGTCGATGAAGCTTTCTTT CASSEERPVPVDEAFF
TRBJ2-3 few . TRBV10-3 TGTGCCATCAGCGACAACACAGATACGCAGTATTTT CAISDNTDTQYF
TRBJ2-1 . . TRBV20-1 TGCAGTGCTAGTGCCAGCTTCACCTACAATGAGCAGTTCTTC CSASASFTYNEQFF
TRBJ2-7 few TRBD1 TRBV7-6 TGTGCCAGCAGCTGGGGGACAGGGAACTACGAGCAGTACTTC CASSWGTGNYEQYF
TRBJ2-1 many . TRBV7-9 TGTGCCAGCAGCTTTTACGTCTCTGGTATGAGCGATGAGCAGTTCTTC CASSFYVSGMSDEQFF
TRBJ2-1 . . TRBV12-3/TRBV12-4 TGTGCCAGCGGCAATAGCGGCTACAATGAGCAGTTCTTC CASGNSGYNEQFF
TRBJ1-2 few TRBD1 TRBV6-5 TGTGCCAGCAGTTCTCGGACAGGGGACTATGGCTACACCTTC CASSSRTGDYGYTF
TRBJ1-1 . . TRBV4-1 TGCGCCAGCAGCCAACTTAGGTACACTGAAGCTTTCTTT CASSQLRYTEAFF
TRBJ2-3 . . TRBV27 TGTGCCAGCAGTTTAACAGGGTACTTCACAGATACGCAGTATTTT CASSLTGYFTDTQYF
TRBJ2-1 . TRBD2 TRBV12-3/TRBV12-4 TGTGCCAGCAGTTTGGGCGGGAGGGCCCTAAATGAGCAGTTCTTC CASSLGGRALNEQFF
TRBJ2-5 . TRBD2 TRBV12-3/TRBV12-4 TGTGCCAGCACACCGGGACTAGCGGAGTACGTGGTCGAGACCCAGTACTTC CASTPGLAEYVVETQYF
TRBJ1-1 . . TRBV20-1 TGCAGTCTCTATAAGGGGGGATCCGTCAACACTGAAGCTTTCTTT CSLYKGGSVNTEAFF
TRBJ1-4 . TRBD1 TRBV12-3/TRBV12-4 TGTGCCAGCAGTTTAGGGGACAGGGGGTCAACTAATGAAAAACTGTTTTTT CASSLGDRGSTNEKLFF
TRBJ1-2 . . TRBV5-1 TGCGCCAGCAGCCTCGGGACAAGCCTCTATGGCTACACCTTC CASSLGTSLYGYTF
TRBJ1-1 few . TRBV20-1 TGCAGTGCTTTGGACAGTTTGAACACTGAAGCTTTCTTT CSALDSLNTEAFF
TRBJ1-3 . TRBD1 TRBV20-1 TGCAGTGCTAGAGGATACAGGGGGCGGAATGGGAACACCATATATTTT CSARGYRGRNGNTIYF
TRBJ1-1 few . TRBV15 TGTGCCACCAGCTTCGTTCAGGGAATGAACACTGAAGCTTTCTTT CATSFVQGMNTEAFF
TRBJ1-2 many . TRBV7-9 TGTGCCAGCAGCTTAGGACCGGGTGGCTACACCTTC CASSLGPGGYTF
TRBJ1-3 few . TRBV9 TGTGCCAGCAGCTTCGACAGTGACTCTGGAAACACCATATATTTT CASSFDSDSGNTIYF
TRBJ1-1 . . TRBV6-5 TGTGCCAGCCGGAGAAACAGGGAAGGGGACACTGAAGCTTTCTTT CASRRNREGDTEAFF
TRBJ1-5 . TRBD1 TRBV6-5 TGTGCCAGCAGAAGGACAGGGGGTAATAGCAATCAGCCCCAGCATTTT CASRRTGGNSNQPQHF
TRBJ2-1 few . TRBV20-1 TGCAGTGCTAGATACCAAGGCTCCTACAATGAGCAGTTCTTC CSARYQGSYNEQFF
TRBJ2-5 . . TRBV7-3 TGTGCCAGCAGCTTAACGTTAACAGGCCAAGAGACCCAGTACTTC CASSLTLTGQETQYF
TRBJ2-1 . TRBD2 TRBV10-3 TGTGCCATCAGTGATTTAGCGGGGGCCTCCTACAATGAGCAGTTCTTC CAISDLAGASYNEQFF